The 17 T cell receptor beta chains listed next were all sequenced from one sample in a study of beta chain features in type 1 diabetes. Study-wide points: Moderately but significantly shorter TCRB CDR3s were found in Type 1 diabetes patients in all four CD4+ subsets.

Which antigens these TCRs recognize remains unknown. Isolated RNA was reverse transcribed in full, so expressed TCRB transcripts were sequenced. TCRdb's table, derived via immunoSEQ multiplex PCR, lists solely in-frame clones and lacks some. This table has about 52,000 clones, 42% appearing once. The specimen sequenced was Tregs from blood. These receptors were collected from a man aged 25 to 40 with type 1 diabetes.

The chain combines TRBV7-2 with TRBJ2-5; D perhaps matches TRBD2 (5 bases). V was pared by 5 bases and J by 13 bases, with 29 bases between. CDR1 and CDR2 from the germline V gene are SGHTA and FQGNSA. The CDR3 has 16 residues. The CDR3 DNA sequence: TGTGCCAGCAGCCTAGGAGGAACGAGGTTAAGGGAGACCTCGTACTTC. Its translation: CASSLGGTRLRETSYF.

This rearrangement joins TRBV11-2 to TRBJ2-5; the D is unclear. With the DNA end fitting TRBJ2-7 better, the J assignment may be wrong. The CDR3 sequence is 13 residues long. The V gene's germline CDR1 is SGHAT and CDR2 FQNNGV. CDR3 loop: CASSLSTRNEQYF. DNA for the CDR3: TGTGCCAGCAGCCTCTCCACGCGCAACGAGCAGTACTTC.

A few counts support this clone. The chain couples TRBV29-1 to TRBJ2-4; 12 bases match TRBD1. CDR3 length equals 13 residues. Germline lookup yields CDR1 SQVTM and CDR2 ANQGSEA. The V segment lost 7 bases and the J segment 8 bases; nucleotides outside the gene matches: 6. The CDR3 DNA sequence: TGCAGCGGTACCGGGACAGGGGGCGACATTCAGTACTTC. Translating it yields CSGTGTGGDIQYF. Full variable domain (remainder filled in from reference TRBV29-1 and TRBJ2-4): SAVISQKPSRDICQRGTSLTIQCQVDSQVTMMFWYRQQPGQSLTLIATANQGSEATYESGFVIDKFPISRPNLTFSTLTVSNMSPEDSSIYLCSGTGTGGDIQYFGAGTRLSVL.

The gene calls are TRBV4-1 and TRBJ2-1; the match to TRBD2 covers 13 bases. J gave up 5 bases and V 1 base, and 8 bases lay outside the gene matches. The CDR3 sequence is 18 residues long. CDR1 is MGHRA, CDR2 YSYEKL, per germline. The CDR3 loop is CASSQVDLGLAGDNEQFF. The CDR3 DNA reads as TGCGCCAGCAGCCAAGTAGATTTAGGACTAGCGGGGGACAATGAGCAGTTCTTC.

This clone was seen more than once but under ten times. The chain joins TRBV13 to TRBJ2-3; 10 bases are a match to TRBD1. The trim removed 0 bases at V and 2 bases at J, leaving 5 bases unmatched. This CDR3 has 17 amino acids. Germline V gives CDR1 PRHDT, CDR2 FYEKMQ (reference sequence). CDR3 in amino acids: CASSLGLGTGVTDTQYF. The CDR3 DNA is TGTGCCAGCAGCTTAGGCCTAGGGACAGGGGTCACAGATACGCAGTATTTT. Together with reference TRBV13 and TRBJ2-3, the CDR3 gives the full variable domain: AAGVIQSPRHLIKEKRETATLKCYPIPRHDTVYWYQQGPGQDPQFLISFYEKMQSDKGSIPDRFSAQQFSDYHSELNMSSLELGDSALYFCASSLGLGTGVTDTQYFGPGTRLTVL.

The J gene is TRBJ1-2, the V gene TRBV6-1; 11 nucleotides agree with TRBD1. The CDR3 covers 15 residues. CDR1 MNHNS and CDR2 SASEGT come from the germline V gene. J was trimmed by 2 bases and V by 7 bases; bases with no gene match: 6. The CDR3: CASTWTGGGNYGYTF. As DNA, the CDR3 is TGTGCCAGCACCTGGACAGGGGGCGGAAACTATGGCTACACCTTC.

This clone was observed a handful of times. The rearrangement uses TRBV27 and TRBJ1-2, with 9 bases matching TRBD1. The CDR3 length is 17 residues. Germline trimming cut 3 bases from V and 3 bases from J; bases unmatched to any gene: 11. CDR1 MNHEY and CDR2 SMNVEV come from the germline V gene (reference sequence). CDR3 sequence reads: CASSFRGQGFLDYGYTF. The CDR3 DNA follows: TGTGCCAGCAGTTTCCGGGGACAGGGATTTCTGGACTATGGCTACACCTTC.

The chain is built from TRBV18 and TRBJ2-1; the match to TRBD2 covers 10 bases. Germline CDR1 KGHSH, CDR2 LQKENI. The CDR3 consists of 15 residues. V lost 5 bases, J lost 7 bases, and 8 bases stayed unmatched. The CDR3 DNA follows: TGTGCCAGCTCAATGCTAGCGGGAGTTGGAAATGAGCAGTTCTTC. It translates to CASSMLAGVGNEQFF.

The chain carries TRBV9 and TRBJ2-7, with 7 bases that match TRBD1. With 3 bases clipped from V and 7 bases from J, the junction kept 16 bases outside the gene matches. The length of the CDR3 is 16 residues. Per the germline V gene, CDR1 is SGDLS and CDR2 is YYNGEE. The CDR3 spells CASSEAGGNSPTEQYF. Written as DNA, the CDR3 is TGTGCCAGCAGCGAAGCAGGGGGTAATAGTCCTACTGAGCAGTACTTC.

The chain combines TRBV30 with TRBJ1-1; TRBD1 aligns across 7 bases. V shed 5 bases, J shed 10 bases, and the junction held 16 bases outside the gene matches. The length of the CDR3 is 14 residues. The germline V gene has CDR1 GTSNPN and CDR2 SVGIG (reference sequence). CDR3 in DNA: TGTGCCTGGGTTCAAAAGGGGGCTGGTTTAACAGCTTTCTTT. Protein sequence: CAWVQKGAGLTAFF.

The chain combines TRBV7-9 with TRBJ1-1, with 8 bases fitting TRBD1. Losses at the gene ends were 6 bases for V and 1 base for J; bases not matched to a gene: 7. From germline, CDR1 is SEHNR and CDR2 FQNEAQ (reference sequence). This CDR3 has 15 amino acids. The CDR3: CASRPTGVRNTEAFF. For the CDR3, the DNA is TGTGCCAGCAGGCCGACAGGGGTCAGGAACACTGAAGCTTTCTTT.

The rearrangement links TRBV20-1 to TRBJ1-1, with D maybe TRBD1 (5 bases). The CDR3 is 11 residues long. Trimming left V 6 bases short and J 7 bases short, with 12 bases between. Per the germline V gene, CDR1 is DFQATT and CDR2 is SNEGSKA (reference sequence). The CDR3 protein is CSALRQIEAFF. The DNA of the CDR3 is TGCAGTGCCCTCCGACAGATTGAAGCTTTCTTT.

This clone has more than one count but fewer than ten. The V call is TRBV5-1, the J call TRBJ2-3, with D unresolved. Trimming pared 4 bases from V and 6 bases from J, leaving 12 bases between. The CDR3 runs 13 residues. Germline lookup yields CDR1 SGHRS and CDR2 YFSETQ. The CDR3 coding sequence is TGCGCCAGCAGCCAACCCACTCGGGATACGCAGTATTTT. This translates into CASSQPTRDTQYF.

This chain uses TRBV18 with TRBJ2-7; TRBD2 is a possible D gene (6 bases). The CDR3 is 15 amino acids. V lost 1 base and J 4 bases, leaving 14 bases between the germline ends. Germline V gives CDR1 KGHSH, CDR2 LQKENI. CDR3 nucleotide sequence: TGTGCCAGCTCACCACAAACGGGAGAATTGTACGAGCAGTACTTC. Protein product: CASSPQTGELYEQYF.

The chain links TRBV18 to TRBJ2-3, with 14 bases identical to TRBD2. Germline-derived CDR1 and CDR2 are KGHSH and LQKENI. Trimming cost V 5 bases and J 6 bases; bases outside gene matches: 7. The CDR3 is made up of 16 amino acids. This chain's CDR3 is CASSTGTSGSMDTQYF. CDR3 nucleotide sequence: TGTGCCAGCTCAACCGGGACTAGCGGGAGTATGGATACGCAGTATTTT. The full variable domain, completed using reference TRBV18 and TRBJ2-3, is NAGVMQNPRHLVRRRGQEARLRCSPMKGHSHVYWYRQLPEEGLKFMVYLQKENIIDESGMPKERFSAEFPKEGPSILRIQQVVRGDSAAYFCASSTGTSGSMDTQYFGPGTRLTVL.

The chain combines TRBV6-6 with TRBJ2-7, with 8 bases matching TRBD1. Germline-derived CDR1 and CDR2 are MNHNY and SVGAGI (reference sequence). V was pared by 4 bases and J by 3 bases, with 8 bases of the junction left unmatched. CDR3 length equals 15 residues. The CDR3: CASSSGQAGLYEQYF. In DNA, the CDR3 is TGTGCCAGCAGTTCGGGACAGGCCGGCCTCTACGAGCAGTACTTC.

This chain joins TRBV7-2 and TRBJ2-3; weak D call: TRBD2 (6 bases). The CDR3 totals 15 residues. V shed 0 bases and J shed 2 bases, with 9 bases lying between them. Germline V gives CDR1 SGHTA, CDR2 FQGNSA. DNA for the CDR3: TGTGCCAGCAGCTTAGCATTAGCGGTCACAGATACGCAGTATTTT. The encoded protein is CASSLALAVTDTQYF. Full variable domain (outside the CDR3, taken from reference TRBV7-2 and TRBJ2-3): GAGVSQSPSNKVTEKGKDVELRCDPISGHTALYWYRQSLGQGLEFLIYFQGNSAPDKSGLPSDRFSAERTGGSVSTLTIQRTQQEDSAVYLCASSLALAVTDTQYFGPGTRLTVL.